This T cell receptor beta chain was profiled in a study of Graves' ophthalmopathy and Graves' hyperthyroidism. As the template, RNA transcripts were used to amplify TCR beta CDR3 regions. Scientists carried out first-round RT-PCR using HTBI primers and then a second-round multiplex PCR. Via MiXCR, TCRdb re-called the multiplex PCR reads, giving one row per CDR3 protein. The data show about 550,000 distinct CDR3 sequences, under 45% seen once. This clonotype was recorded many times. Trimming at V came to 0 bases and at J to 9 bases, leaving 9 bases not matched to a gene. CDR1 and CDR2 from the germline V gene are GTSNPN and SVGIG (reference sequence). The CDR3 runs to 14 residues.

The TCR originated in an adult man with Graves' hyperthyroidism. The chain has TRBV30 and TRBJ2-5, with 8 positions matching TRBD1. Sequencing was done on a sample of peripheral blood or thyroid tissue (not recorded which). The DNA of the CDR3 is TGTGCCTGGAGTGTACTAGGACAGGGTAAGGCCCAGTACTTC. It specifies CAWSVLGQGKAQYF.